This T cell receptor beta chain comes out of a study of CD8+ T cells in alopecia areata (dated by TCRdb to the late 2010s). Broadly, across the study: Treated patients were enrolled in an open-label pilot trial of oral tofacitinib, 5 to 10 mg twice daily, for moderate-to-severe alopecia areata. The study used high-throughput TCRbeta sequencing to examine T cell clonal expansion in alopecia areata, in both the C3H/HeJ mouse model and human patients. On the human side, TCRbeta sequencing was run on scalp tissue and on sorted CD4+ and CD8+ peripheral blood T cells from healthy controls and from alopecia areata patients with either patchy or totalis/universalis disease. Clonality in the scalp was compared among normal scalp (n=4), patchy alopecia areata scalp (n=8), and alopecia totalis/universalis scalp (n=8). Tofacitinib was administered for 6 to 18 months, and 6 months of follow-up off drug were then conducted to assess delayed response and recurrence. RNA was extracted with the PAXgene miRNA kit for fixed scalp, the miRNeasy kit for PBMCs, and the RNeasy kit for mouse skin. The SALT score, which quantifies the percentage of affected scalp surface area, was used to measure disease severity in treated patients. Amplification of TCRbeta CDR3 regions was done by immunoSEQ multiplex PCR using 35 Vbeta forward primers and 13 Jbeta reverse primers. Biopsies were taken from tofacitinib-treated patients at baseline and at 4 and 24 weeks of treatment, and a later scalp biopsy was taken in several of the tofacitinib-treated patients.

The paper as a whole reports these results and caveats: Resident alphabeta T cells in normal human skin are also sequenced, complicating scalp TCR repertoire analysis, unlike mouse skin dominated by gammadelta T cells. Compared with normal scalp, lesional scalp, particularly in alopecia totalis/universalis, had higher clonality and more expanded CD8+ clones, which suggests antigenic drive. Many expanded lesional clones were found to persist in scalp and blood during tofacitinib treatment, and relapse after treatment cessation may be partly explained by this persistence. Scalp clonality and the number of expanded CD8+ clones among the top 100 scalp clones were significantly decreased by tofacitinib. Because the treated cohort was small and had just a single nonresponder, larger studies are needed to establish links between baseline CD8+ expansion and response. Shared TCR sequences between patients were less evident than in mice, which may be partly attributable to HLA diversity in the patient population.

The time point label on this specimen signifies: around 22 weeks on oral tofacitinib. The label giving this sample's treatment or condition can be read as: oral pan-JAK inhibitor, 5-10 mg twice daily. Lesional scalp punch biopsies and peripheral blood were collected from alopecia areata patients. PBMCs were separated by density centrifugation and stained for CD3, CD4 and CD8, after which CD4+ and CD8+ T cells were sorted on a FACSAria. Library creation used the immunoSEQ multiplex PCR assay. RNA was extracted from all samples and reverse transcribed into cDNA, which served as template for TCR sequencing. SuperScript III was used for first-strand cDNA synthesis, primed with a 2:1 mix of oligo-dT and random hexamers. A synthetic immune receptor repertoire was used to measure amplification bias, and any remaining bias was corrected computationally. Turning to the authors' computational methods: Raw reads were preprocessed to remove errors, and CDR3 was defined by IMGT conventions from the conserved cysteine to phenylalanine. Clonality was calculated as 1 minus Shannon entropy normalized by log2 of the number of productive unique TCRs. Whether scalp clones were CD4 or CD8 was inferred by matching scalp TCRbeta sequences against CD4 and CD8 repertoires sorted from blood. TCRdb took over this immuneACCESS table, retaining in-frame rearrangements with V and J assigned. Such tables are incomplete; in checked studies, under half of the missing clones stem from an unresolved V gene, and the remainder is unexplained. Clone size and the V and J calls come from that table; the DNA yielded D and trimming. For this sample there are 170,000 or so clones; roughly three fifths appear just once. Of the sample, around 13% falls within the top ten clones.

Deletion took 2 bases off V and 0 bases off J, with a span of 7 bases between the germline ends. From cysteine to phenylalanine, the CDR3 is 15 amino acids long. The CDR3 DNA has 45 bases and is translated from base 1. The germline V gene encodes CDR1 PRHDT and CDR2 FYEKMQ (reference sequence). This clone was detected once. The target of this receptor is not known. The record has no base qualities; no much larger clone is one base away. Sequenced material: CD8+ T cells sorted from blood, taken at week 24, from a patient treated with tofacitinib. Here the chain combines TRBV13 and TRBJ2-2; the D gene cannot be resolved reliably. The sequence was obtained from a human donor with alopecia areata. CDR3 sequence: CASSLHTSNTGELFF. The nucleotide sequence reads TGTGCCAGCAGCTTACACACTTCGAACACCGGGGAGCTGTTTTTT.